This TCR beta chain comes out of a study of regulatory T cells in long-lasting Graves disease. This CDR3 region has 15 residues. From germline, CDR1 is SQVTM and CDR2 ANQGSEA. With 4 bases clipped from V and 7 bases from J, the junction kept 14 bases outside the gene matches. Both iRepertoire HTBI primers and Arm-PCR of CDR3 regions were used to build the TCR beta libraries. A single record per CDR3 protein comes from TCRdb applying MiXCR to the multiplex PCR reads. The repertoire has fewer than 600,000 distinct CDR3 sequences, 22% of them found once; the top ten carry less than 15%. Study results and caveats: The persistent group shared 2,500 or so public clonotypes, more than the approximately 1,000 shared by new patients. The study found lower TCR diversity in persistent Graves' patients than in newly diagnosed ones.

The sample holds a few counts of this clonotype. Antigen: not known. Regarding time point: persistent/refractory GD, antithyroid drugs over 5 years with positive TRAb. Following extraction of RNA from PBMCs, that RNA was used to make the TCR library. The sequence was obtained from a female donor with Graves disease. This material consisted of peripheral blood mononuclear cells (PBMCs), taken when the disease was refractory, from a patient treated with antithyroid drugs. The chain couples TRBV29-1 to TRBJ1-2; 8 nucleotides match TRBD1. CDR3 coding DNA: TGCAGCGTTGGGAAAACAGACAGGGGTTCGGGTGGCTACACCTTC. Amino acids: CSVGKTDRGSGGYTF.